Sequencing of this TCR beta chain was carried out in a study of cytomegalovirus exposure and HLA in healthy donors. Though nominally healthy at sampling, donors likely had unrecorded immune exposures. Primers for the PCR totalled 60 Vbeta and 13 Jbeta. Some clones are missing from TCRdb's copy, which holds only in-frame ones; the method was immunoSEQ multiplex PCR. The data hold about 140,000 clones, with roughly three quarters observed a single time. This TCR derives from a woman aged 50 to 65 in good health and CMV-seronegative. What was sequenced was PBMCs.

The CDR3 is CASSLGDRVQETQYF. As DNA, the CDR3 is TGCGCCAGCAGCTTGGGGGACAGGGTCCAAGAGACCCAGTACTTC. The chain carries TRBV5-1 and TRBJ2-5; 9 positions agree with TRBD1. The CDR3 contains 15 residues. Trimming removed 0 bases from V and 1 base from J; junction bases left unmatched: 1. The germline V gene encodes CDR1 SGHRS and CDR2 YFSETQ.